The sequence of this T cell receptor beta chain was determined in a study of T cells in Graves' hyperthyroidism and ophthalmopathy. What was amplified from RNA transcripts were TCR beta CDR3 regions. In the first-round RT-PCR of the TCR CDR3, the HTBI primer set was used. Via MiXCR, TCRdb re-called the multiplex PCR reads, giving one row per CDR3 protein. The sample lists roughly 800,000 distinct CDR3 sequences, more than 30% occurring once. This clonotype has more than one count but fewer than ten. The junction shows a germline mismatch at one end, possibly a read error. CDR3 size: 15 residues. Germline lookup yields CDR1 SGHTA and CDR2 FQGNSA.

The chain carries TRBV7-2 and TRBJ1-5; D possibly corresponds to TRBD1 (6 bases). The receptor was derived from a man between 18 and 29 years old with Graves' hyperthyroidism. The sample comprised blood. CDR3 residues: CASSQDGGRNQPQHF. Written as DNA, the CDR3 is TGCGCCAGCAGCCAAGATGGGGGCCGAAATCAGCCCCAGCATTTT. Full variable domain (outside the CDR3, taken from reference TRBV7-2 and TRBJ1-5): GAGVSQSPSNKVTEKGKDVELRCDPISGHTALYWYRQSLGQGLEFLIYFQGNSAPDKSGLPSDRFSAERTGGSVSTLTIQRTQQEDSAVYLCASSQDGGRNQPQHFGDGTRLSIL.